Below are 25 T cell receptor beta chains sequenced from a single sample in a study of T-cell memory formation after mild COVID-19. TCRdb processed the 5' RACE reads anew with MiXCR; each CDR3 protein has one entry. The data contain about 420,000 distinct CDR3 sequences, 20% to 30% of them seen just once; the ten biggest clones take up 10% to 15%. Sequencing used PBMCs or a T cell subset sorted from them (not recorded which). All receptors come from an adult woman who had mild COVID-19 (a few samples of this study predate the infection). Cell type and time point are not known.

This clonotype was seen more than once but under ten times. This rearrangement joins TRBV7-9 to TRBJ1-6; D call uncertain. Germline V gene lookup returns CDR1 SEHNR and CDR2 FQNEAQ (reference sequence). V was clipped by 0 bases and J by 11 bases, with 5 bases between them. The CDR3 consists of 12 residues. CDR3 residues: CASSLAVPPLHF. The CDR3 DNA is TGTGCCAGCAGCTTAGCAGTGCCACCCCTCCACTTT.

J is TRBJ1-2 and V is TRBV7-9, with D perhaps TRBD1 (5 bases). The CDR3 runs 18 residues. Trimming shortened V by 2 bases and J by 4 bases, and 23 bases separated the two germline ends. Germline CDR1 reads SEHNR; CDR2 reads FQNEAQ (reference sequence). The CDR3 coding sequence is TGTGCCAGCAGCTTATCGAGCATCGGGACCGGGACGGTCTATGGCTACACCTTC. It translates to CASSLSSIGTGTVYGYTF.

In this sample, this clonotype turned up a few times. The chain is built from TRBV7-9 and TRBJ2-5; TRBD1 or TRBD2 may be the D gene (5 bases each). The V end lost 4 bases, the J end lost 3 bases, and 15 bases lay between the germline ends. The CDR3 contains 15 residues. The germline gives CDR1 SEHNR, CDR2 FQNEAQ (reference sequence). The CDR3 sequence: CASSSRVGPEETQYF. The CDR3 DNA reads TGTGCCAGCAGCTCTCGCGTGGGACCGGAAGAGACCCAGTACTTC.

The rearrangement joins TRBV6-1 to TRBJ1-2; a possible D gene is TRBD1 (6 bases). The CDR3 runs to 15 residues. Looked up from germline, CDR1 is MNHNS and CDR2 is SASEGT. Trimming removed 3 bases from V and 4 bases from J, with 15 bases in between. The CDR3 bases are TGTGCCAGCAGTGAGTCGGACAGAGCAACCTATGGCTACACCTTC. It translates to CASSESDRATYGYTF.

This clonotype was seen a few times. J is TRBJ2-3 and V is TRBV5-4; unclear D gene. Per germline, CDR1 SGHNT and CDR2 YYREEE (reference sequence). Trimming took off 1 base at V and 2 bases at J, with 11 bases between the two ends. The CDR3 sequence is 15 residues long. The CDR3 spells CASSLREIVTDTQYF. CDR3 in DNA: TGTGCCAGCAGCTTGCGAGAAATCGTCACAGATACGCAGTATTTT.

The gene calls are TRBV5-1 and TRBJ1-4, with 8 nucleotides matching TRBD1. In germline, CDR1 is SGHRS, CDR2 YFSETQ. The CDR3 is 16 amino acids. Germline trimming cut 3 bases from V and 6 bases from J; bases unmatched to any gene: 10. The CDR3 loop reads CASSSTPGQVDEKLFF. CDR3 DNA sequence: TGCGCCAGCAGCTCAACTCCGGGACAGGTAGATGAAAAACTGTTTTTT.

This clonotype appeared a few times. This CDR3 is CASSTGLDTDTQYF. CDR3 nucleotides: TGTGCCAGCAGCACCGGACTAGACACAGATACGCAGTATTTT. The rearrangement uses TRBV3-1 and TRBJ2-3, with TRBD2 identical over 7 bases. The germline CDR1 and CDR2 sequences are LGHDT and YNNKEL (reference sequence). The CDR3 runs 14 residues. Trimming removed 5 bases from V and 2 bases from J; junction bases left unmatched: 4.

V is TRBV29-1 and J is TRBJ1-1, with D hard to call. CDR3 length: 16 amino acids. Germline assignment: CDR1 SQVTM and CDR2 ANQGSEA. Trimming shortened V by 4 bases and J by 3 bases, and 21 bases separated the two germline ends. CDR3 coding DNA: TGCAGCGTTGGGTTGGGGATCGCGGGTTTGTACACTGAAGCTTTCTTT. Protein sequence: CSVGLGIAGLYTEAFF.

The chain has TRBV29-1 and TRBJ2-2; D is possibly TRBD1 (5 bases). Germline loops: CDR1 SQVTM, CDR2 ANQGSEA. The CDR3 spans 15 residues. Trimming stripped 3 bases from V and 5 bases from J, with 16 bases between. The DNA of the CDR3 is TGCAGCGTTGACCTCCTAGGGGCCGGAACCGGGGAGCTGTTTTTT. Translation gives CSVDLLGAGTGELFF.

This clonotype turned up a few times. The chain recombines TRBV5-5 with TRBJ2-7; tentatively, D is TRBD1 (6 bases). The CDR3 is 15 residues long. Trimming took 3 bases from V and 1 from J, leaving 14 bases between them. CDR1 SGHKS and CDR2 YYEKEE come from the germline V gene (reference sequence). The CDR3 region has the DNA TGTGCCAGCAGCTCCACAGGGTATGGATCCTACGAGCAGTACTTC. This sequence encodes CASSSTGYGSYEQYF.

In this sample, this clonotype turned up a few times. The gene calls are TRBV2 and TRBJ2-7; TRBD1 aligns across 9 bases. The CDR3 has 14 residues. Per the germline V gene, CDR1 is SNHLY and CDR2 is FYNNEI. J was trimmed by 3 bases and V by 11 bases; bases with no gene match: 11. The chain's CDR3 is CALRTGQGYYEQYF. The CDR3 nucleotides are TGTGCCCTGAGAACGGGACAGGGATACTACGAGCAGTACTTC.

This clonotype was picked up a small number of times. The chain uses TRBV6-2 or TRBV6-3 and TRBJ1-2; 7 bases fit TRBD1. Germline lookup yields CDR1 MNHEY and CDR2 SVGEGT. Trimming at V came to 4 bases and at J to 1 base, leaving 9 bases not matched to a gene. The CDR3 consists of 16 residues. In DNA, the CDR3 is TGTGCCAGCAGTTCTCCCGGGACAGTGAGTAACTATGGCTACACCTTC. Translating gives CASSSPGTVSNYGYTF.

The chain joins TRBV6-5 to TRBJ1-4; tentative D call: TRBD1 (5 bases). This CDR3 contains 12 residues. CDR1 is MNHEY and CDR2 is SVGAGI in the germline V gene. V lost 8 bases, J lost 10 bases, and 14 bases lay in between. The CDR3 here is CASSPGRGKLFF. CDR3 nucleotides: TGTGCCAGCTCGCCAGGGAGGGGAAAACTGTTTTTT.

This clonotype was seen repeatedly, ten times or more. The chain carries TRBV7-2 and TRBJ2-7, with D possibly being TRBD2 (6 bases). CDR3 length: 16 amino acids. Trimming took off 0 bases at V and 1 base at J, with 13 bases between the two ends. The germline V gene encodes CDR1 SGHTA and CDR2 FQGNSA. CDR3 nucleotide sequence: TGTGCCAGCAGCTTAGCGCCTTGGAGGGGATCCTACGAGCAGTACTTC. It translates to CASSLAPWRGSYEQYF.

This chain joins TRBV12-5 and TRBJ2-1; D uncertain. Trimming cost V 4 bases and J 2 bases, with 9 bases left between them. Germline V CDR1 and CDR2: LGHNT, FRNRAP. This CDR3 is 14 amino acids long. The CDR3 region has the DNA TGTGCTAGTGGTTCACTCGGTGCCTACAATGAGCAGTTCTTC. It yields the protein CASGSLGAYNEQFF.

This clonotype was seen repeatedly, ten times or more. A read error may account for a junction end that differs from germline. The rearrangement uses TRBV7-3 and TRBJ2-5; 8 bases agree with TRBD2. The V gene's germline CDR1 is SGHTA and CDR2 FQGTGA. The CDR3 runs to 15 residues. The CDR3 DNA sequence: TGCGCCAGCAGCTTAGGCCTAGCGGGTGGAGAGACCCAGTACTTC. Amino acid sequence: CASSLGLAGGETQYF.

The V gene is TRBV10-3, the J gene TRBJ2-7; D may correspond to TRBD1 or TRBD2 (5 bases each). The V end was cut by 4 bases, the J end by 0 bases, with 10 bases between. Looked up from germline, CDR1 is ENHRY and CDR2 is SYGVKD. CDR3 size: 14 residues. The CDR3 DNA sequence: TGTGCCATCAGTGGAGGGGAAATCTCCTACGAGCAGTACTTC. The encoded protein is CAISGGEISYEQYF.

This clonotype was seen just once. This sequence joins TRBV9 and TRBJ2-3; 15 bases match TRBD2. V shed 4 bases, J shed 2 bases, and the junction held 5 bases outside the gene matches. Germline values: CDR1 SGDLS, CDR2 YYNGEE. The CDR3 contains 17 residues. The CDR3 loop is CASSLWTSGGATDTQYF. CDR3 in DNA: TGTGCCAGCAGCTTATGGACTAGCGGGGGGGCCACAGATACGCAGTATTTT.

This clonotype has more than one count but fewer than ten. The rearrangement joins TRBV5-1 to TRBJ1-2, with TRBD1 matching 7 bases. Germline-derived CDR1 and CDR2 are SGHRS and YFSETQ. Germline trimming cut 3 bases from V and 4 bases from J; bases unmatched to any gene: 6. The CDR3 totals 14 residues. CDR3 region: CASSSPTGVYGYTF. CDR3 sequence (DNA): TGCGCCAGCAGCTCACCCACAGGGGTCTATGGCTACACCTTC.

The chain combines TRBV7-3 with TRBJ2-3; TRBD2 agrees at 7 bases. The CDR3 runs 17 residues. The germline V gene encodes CDR1 SGHTA and CDR2 FQGTGA. V was clipped by 5 bases and J by 4 bases; unmatched bases: 15. The CDR3, as DNA: TGTGCCAGCAGCCCGGGGCCATCGGCGGGGGTCGCAGATACGCAGTATTTT. As protein: CASSPGPSAGVADTQYF.

This clonotype has more than one count but fewer than ten. CDR3 coding DNA: TGCAGTGCTAGTACACAGGGCGAAAAACTGTTTTTT. It encodes CSASTQGEKLFF. J is TRBJ1-4 and V is TRBV20-1; D perhaps matches TRBD1 (6 bases). Trimming pared 3 bases from V and 8 bases from J, leaving 10 bases between. Germline values: CDR1 DFQATT, CDR2 SNEGSKA (reference sequence). The CDR3 is made up of 12 amino acids.

The chain links TRBV7-2 to TRBJ1-1, with 7 bases that match TRBD1. The germline V gene encodes CDR1 SGHTA and CDR2 FQGNSA. The CDR3 contains 15 residues. V was pared by 5 bases and J by 1 base, with 7 bases of the junction left unmatched. The CDR3 spells CASSVAGTANTEAFF. DNA for the CDR3: TGTGCCAGCAGCGTCGCCGGGACAGCGAACACTGAAGCTTTCTTT.

The gene calls are TRBV4-1 and TRBJ2-5; 8 positions agree with TRBD2. Germline V gene lookup returns CDR1 MGHRA and CDR2 YSYEKL. V lost 1 base and J lost 5; bases outside the gene matches: 9. This CDR3 is built from 16 residues. The chain's CDR3 is CASSQAAGGAGETQYF. In nucleotides, the CDR3 is TGCGCCAGCAGCCAAGCGGCGGGGGGCGCGGGGGAGACCCAGTACTTC.

This clonotype was picked up many times. The DNA of the CDR3 is TGTGCCACCAGCAGAGAATCATATGGCTACACCTTC. Translated: CATSRESYGYTF. The rearrangement links TRBV15 to TRBJ1-2; D gene ambiguous. Trimming cost V 0 bases and J 5 bases, with 4 bases left between them. Germline loops: CDR1 LNHNV, CDR2 YYDKDF (reference sequence). This CDR3 comprises 12 residues.

This clonotype was picked up a small number of times. This chain links TRBV18 with TRBJ2-7; TRBD1 matches 8 bases. The germline CDR1 and CDR2 sequences are KGHSH and LQKENI. Trimming removed 4 bases from V and 0 bases from J; junction bases left unmatched: 2. The CDR3 runs to 14 residues. As DNA, the CDR3 is TGTGCCAGCTCACACGGGACAGGCTCCTACGAGCAGTACTTC. Amino acids: CASSHGTGSYEQYF.